This T cell receptor beta chain is from a study of shared clonotypes between healthy human individuals. A note on this clone: No antigen is known for it.

Regarding the study as a whole: Shared clonotypes: 4.5% to 5% naive CD4, 3% to 3.5% naive CD8, less than 2.5% memory CD4, approximately 0.4% memory CD8. Generation probabilities were higher for clonotypes shared across all four sorted-subset donors than for unshared ones.

TCRdb's copy holds only in-frame clones and misses some; the assay was immunoSEQ multiplex PCR. This table has 2 million to 3 million clones, 90% to 95% appearing once. Sequenced: naive CD4+ T cells from PBMCs. This sample's subset: CD45RA+ positively selected. The TCR originated in a man aged 18 to 30 in good health. Some clones in this sample may be carry-over from other donors' samples.

Written as DNA, the CDR3 is TGTGCCAGCAGGCGAGCGGGGGGCTACGAGCAGTACTTC. Protein product: CASRRAGGYEQYF. V and J are TRBV27 and TRBJ2-7; 9 bases are shared with TRBD2. The V segment lost 6 bases and the J segment 3 bases; nucleotides outside the gene matches: 3. Germline assignment: CDR1 MNHEY and CDR2 SMNVEV (reference sequence). This CDR3 comprises 13 residues.